This T cell receptor (beta chain) was recovered during a study of shared T cell receptors in the human thymus. This clone was seen a handful of times. The table came from immunoSEQ multiplex PCR; TCRdb's copy has only in-frame clones and leaves some out. The sample carries 450,000 to 650,000 clones, around 78% recorded once. With V trimmed by 4 bases and J by 7 bases, 10 bases remained unmatched. This CDR3 is built from 15 residues. Per the germline V gene, CDR1 is SGHNT and CDR2 is YYREEE (reference sequence). These same records also appear under a second study, on human thymus T cells.

The source of this sequence is a boy in the first two years of life with a congenital heart defect. The sequencing sample was made of thymocytes. The chain joins TRBV5-4 to TRBJ2-7; TRBD2 aligns across 11 bases. CDR3 bases: TGTGCCAGCAGCAAACTAGCGGGAGTTGATCGGGAGCAGTACTTC. Protein sequence: CASSKLAGVDREQYF.